The source of this TCR beta chain is a study of response to subunit inactivated influenza vaccine. Whole-study results and caveats: Researchers suggested that each seasonal influenza vaccination recruits few new T cells.

To note about this clonotype: The target antigen is unknown.

TCRdb used MiXCR to reprocess the RT-PCR reads, holding one entry per CDR3 protein. The table lists some 850,000 distinct CDR3 sequences, about a fifth of them singletons, with around 9.9% in the top ten. The sample consisted of PBMCs from blood, taken less than 6 days after vaccination. This receptor was identified in a man aged 50-60 years who received an inactivated influenza vaccine.

CDR3 nucleotides: TGTGCCAGCAGCACCGGGACTAGCGGCGTCGGGGAGCTGTTTTTT. Protein: CASSTGTSGVGELFF. This chain connects TRBV3-1 to TRBJ2-2, with 11 bases identical to TRBD2. CDR3 size: 15 residues. V was clipped by 5 bases and J by 7 bases; unmatched bases: 6. Germline values: CDR1 LGHDT, CDR2 YNNKEL (reference sequence).